Listed below are T cell receptor beta chains from one sample, sequenced in a study of cytomegalovirus exposure and HLA in healthy donors. Data came from immunoSEQ multiplex PCR; TCRdb stores just in-frame clones and leaves some out. The sample consists of fewer than 150,000 clones, over 60% of them appearing once. The sequenced material came from PBMCs. The receptors were gathered from a woman aged 45-65 years in good health and CMV-seronegative. Each CDR3 is given with its conserved first and last residue. D genes are given only for firm matches. The size field is filled for only some rows; it gives once, few, many or a size class.

clone size	D gene	V gene	J gene	CDR3 DNA	CDR3 protein
-	TRBD2	TRBV7-9	TRBJ2-7	TGTGCCAGCAGCTCCCGACTAGTTCGGGGGGGTCACGTCGAGCAGTACTTC	CASSSRLVRGGHVEQYF
-	-	TRBV10-3	TRBJ2-3	TGTGCCATCAGTGAGGGCGGAGGACCTAGCACAGATACGCAGTATTTT	CAISEGGGPSTDTQYF
once	-	TRBV2	TRBJ2-7	TGTGCCAGCAGTGTGACAGATTCCTACGAGCAGTACTTC	CASSVTDSYEQYF
once	-	TRBV5-4	TRBJ1-2	TGTGCCAGCAGCTTGGAGCTTGCGGGGGAGTATGGCTACACCTTC	CASSLELAGEYGYTF
once	-	TRBV10-1	TRBJ1-1	TGCGCCAGCAGTGAGTATCAGGGAAGGGGGACTGAAGCTTTCTTT	CASSEYQGRGTEAFF
-	-	TRBV6-6	TRBJ1-3	TGTGCCAGCAGTTACTCTGAAAACAGGGGAAACACCATATATTTT	CASSYSENRGNTIYF
-	-	TRBV2	TRBJ2-5	TGTGCCAGCAGTAATCGATGGGACTTGCAAGAGACCCAGTACTTC	CASSNRWDLQETQYF
-	TRBD2	TRBV5-6	TRBJ2-1	TGTGCCAGCAGCTTGTCCCTTTTGGGGGGGGGCTCCTACAATGAGCAGTTCTTC	CASSLSLLGGGSYNEQFF
-	-	TRBV6-5	TRBJ2-1	TGTGCCAGCAGTCGAACCGGGGAGCAGTTCTTC	CASSRTGEQFF
-	-	TRBV5-5	TRBJ1-5	TGTGCCAGCAGCTTTGGGGACACCAATCAGCCCCAGCATTTT	CASSFGDTNQPQHF
-	TRBD2	TRBV5-1	TRBJ2-1	TGCGCCAGCAGCTTGAGGGTTGGCGGGGGGAGTTTTTACAATGAGCAGTTCTTC	CASSLRVGGGSFYNEQFF
-	-	TRBV7-2	TRBJ1-3	TGTGCCAGCAGCTTAGGGGGCCAGCTTGGAAACACCATATATTTT	CASSLGGQLGNTIYF
-	TRBD1	TRBV9	TRBJ1-6	TGTGCCAGCAGCGTGTCTCCCTTCGGACAGGGCAATTCACCCCTCCACTTT	CASSVSPFGQGNSPLHF
few	TRBD2	TRBV29-1	TRBJ2-3	TGCAGCGTTGACAGCGGGGGGCCAGATACGCAGTATTTT	CSVDSGGPDTQYF
-	TRBD1	TRBV7-9	TRBJ1-4	TGTGCCAGCAGCTTCTCGACAGGGGGCGAAAAACTGTTTTTT	CASSFSTGGEKLFF
-	-	TRBV30	TRBJ1-4	TGTGCCTGGAGTGTACCCCTGCCAGGGCACCCAACTAATGAAAAACTGTTTTTT	CAWSVPLPGHPTNEKLFF
-	TRBD1	TRBV10-3	TRBJ1-6	TGTGCCATCAGCGGAGCCGGGACAGGGTATTCACCCCTCCACTTT	CAISGAGTGYSPLHF
-	TRBD1	TRBV29-1	TRBJ1-2	TGCAGCGTTGAAGATCCGGGACAGGGGGCCCGCGGCTACACCTTC	CSVEDPGQGARGYTF
-	-	TRBV6-1	TRBJ2-1	TGTGCCAGCAGTGAATTGAGCCACAATGAGCAGTTCTTC	CASSELSHNEQFF
few	TRBD1	TRBV27	TRBJ1-2	TGTGCCAGCAGTTTATTTAGGGGGCACTATGGCTACACCTTC	CASSLFRGHYGYTF
-	TRBD1	TRBV12-5	TRBJ1-4	TGTGCTAGTGGTTTGTGGTCAGGGGGGGAAAAACTGTTTTTT	CASGLWSGGEKLFF
once	TRBD1	TRBV19	TRBJ1-6	TGTGCCAGTAGTACGGGACAGACCGGGGGCTCACCCCTCCACTTT	CASSTGQTGGSPLHF
-	-	TRBV7-9	TRBJ2-7	TGTGCCAGCAGCCCCAGCTACGAGCAGTACTTC	CASSPSYEQYF
-	-	TRBV5-6	TRBJ2-7	TGTGCCAGCAGCTTGGGCGGGGTAGATCGCGAGCAGTACTTC	CASSLGGVDREQYF
few	TRBD2	TRBV11-2	TRBJ2-5	TGTGCCAGCAGCTACGCGGGGGGGCTTTATTTGGAGACCCAGTACTTC	CASSYAGGLYLETQYF
-	-	TRBV7-9	TRBJ1-1	TGTGCCAGCAGAAGTGACGGGAGTTGGTCTGAAGCTTTCTTT	CASRSDGSWSEAFF
-	TRBD2	TRBV5-1	TRBJ2-4	TGCGCCAGCAGCTTAGCGGGGGGCGGGAACATTCAGTACTTC	CASSLAGGGNIQYF
-	-	TRBV28	TRBJ2-2	TGTGCCAGCAGTTTCCCTACCCGTAAAACCGGGGAGCTGTTTTTT	CASSFPTRKTGELFF
once	-	TRBV18	TRBJ2-7	TGTGCCAGCTCACAGACAGGCGGTTCCTACGAGCAGTACTTC	CASSQTGGSYEQYF
-	TRBD1	TRBV2	TRBJ1-6	TGTGCCAGCAGTAAGGACAGGAACTATAATTCACCCCTCCACTTT	CASSKDRNYNSPLHF
-	TRBD1	TRBV7-8	TRBJ1-4	TGTGCCAGCAGCTTAGCCTGGGACAGGGATCGAGAAAAACTGTTTTTT	CASSLAWDRDREKLFF
-	-	TRBV28	TRBJ1-4	TGTGCCAGCAGTTCGGTCGGGGGTAGGGCTAATGAAAAACTGTTTTTT	CASSSVGGRANEKLFF
-	-	TRBV13	TRBJ2-1	TGTGCCAGCAGCCCACGGACAGACAATGAGCAGTTCTTC	CASSPRTDNEQFF
few	TRBD1	TRBV6-1	TRBJ2-7	TGTGCCAGCAGTGAAGCCGGGACAGGGGGCTGCGAGCAGTACTTC	CASSEAGTGGCEQYF
-	TRBD2	TRBV29-1	TRBJ2-2	TGCAGCGTTGAAACCGAACGGGGGGTAGCCGGGGAGCTGTTTTTT	CSVETERGVAGELFF
-	-	TRBV2	TRBJ1-2	TGTGCCAGCAGTGATATCGGACAGTTCCTATATGGCTACACCTTC	CASSDIGQFLYGYTF
few	-	TRBV6-6	TRBJ1-1	TGTGCCAGCAGCAAGACCCGGGACACTGAAGCTTTCTTT	CASSKTRDTEAFF
-	-	TRBV7-9	TRBJ1-2	TGTGCCAGCAGCTCAACAGGGTTTTATGGCTACACCTTC	CASSSTGFYGYTF
-	-	TRBV19	TRBJ2-2	TGTGCCAGCATAAAAACAGTGAACACCGGGGAGCTGTTTTTT	CASIKTVNTGELFF
-	-	TRBV7-8	TRBJ2-7	TGTGCCAGCAGCTTAAGGCAGGGGCCTTACGAGCAGTACTTC	CASSLRQGPYEQYF
-	TRBD2	TRBV2	TRBJ2-1	TGTGCCAGCAGTGGGGCTAGCGGGGGGGCGGATGAGCAGTTCTTC	CASSGASGGADEQFF
-	TRBD1	TRBV6-6	TRBJ1-2	TGTGCCAGCAGCTCCCCCGGGACAGGGGGCCAAGGCTACACCTTC	CASSSPGTGGQGYTF
-	TRBD2	TRBV7-8	TRBJ2-3	TGTGCCAGCAGCCATCTTCTAGCGGGGGGCCTCACTAGCACAGATACGCAGTATTTT	CASSHLLAGGLTSTDTQYF
-	-	TRBV2	TRBJ1-2	TGTGCCAGCAGTGCCAGTAGGGGCGGTGGCTACACCTTC	CASSASRGGGYTF
-	-	TRBV19	TRBJ2-1	TGTGCCAGTAGTTCCAGCGCTAGCTCCTACAATGAGCAGTTCTTC	CASSSSASSYNEQFF
-	-	TRBV19	TRBJ1-1	TGTGCCAGTGGCGGGTCAGCCAACACTGAAGCTTTCTTT	CASGGSANTEAFF
-	TRBD1	TRBV19	TRBJ2-7	TGTGCCAGTTCGGAGGGACAGGGGAACTACGAGCAGTACTTC	CASSEGQGNYEQYF
few	TRBD1	TRBV28	TRBJ1-1	TGTGCCAGCAGTTTACGGGACAGGGGAACTGAAGCTTTCTTT	CASSLRDRGTEAFF
-	-	TRBV5-6	TRBJ1-5	TGTGCCAGCAGCTTGGACAGGGATCAGCCCCAGCATTTT	CASSLDRDQPQHF
-	-	TRBV18	TRBJ1-4	TGTGCCAGCTCACCGGGTCAGGATAATGAAAAACTGTTTTTT	CASSPGQDNEKLFF